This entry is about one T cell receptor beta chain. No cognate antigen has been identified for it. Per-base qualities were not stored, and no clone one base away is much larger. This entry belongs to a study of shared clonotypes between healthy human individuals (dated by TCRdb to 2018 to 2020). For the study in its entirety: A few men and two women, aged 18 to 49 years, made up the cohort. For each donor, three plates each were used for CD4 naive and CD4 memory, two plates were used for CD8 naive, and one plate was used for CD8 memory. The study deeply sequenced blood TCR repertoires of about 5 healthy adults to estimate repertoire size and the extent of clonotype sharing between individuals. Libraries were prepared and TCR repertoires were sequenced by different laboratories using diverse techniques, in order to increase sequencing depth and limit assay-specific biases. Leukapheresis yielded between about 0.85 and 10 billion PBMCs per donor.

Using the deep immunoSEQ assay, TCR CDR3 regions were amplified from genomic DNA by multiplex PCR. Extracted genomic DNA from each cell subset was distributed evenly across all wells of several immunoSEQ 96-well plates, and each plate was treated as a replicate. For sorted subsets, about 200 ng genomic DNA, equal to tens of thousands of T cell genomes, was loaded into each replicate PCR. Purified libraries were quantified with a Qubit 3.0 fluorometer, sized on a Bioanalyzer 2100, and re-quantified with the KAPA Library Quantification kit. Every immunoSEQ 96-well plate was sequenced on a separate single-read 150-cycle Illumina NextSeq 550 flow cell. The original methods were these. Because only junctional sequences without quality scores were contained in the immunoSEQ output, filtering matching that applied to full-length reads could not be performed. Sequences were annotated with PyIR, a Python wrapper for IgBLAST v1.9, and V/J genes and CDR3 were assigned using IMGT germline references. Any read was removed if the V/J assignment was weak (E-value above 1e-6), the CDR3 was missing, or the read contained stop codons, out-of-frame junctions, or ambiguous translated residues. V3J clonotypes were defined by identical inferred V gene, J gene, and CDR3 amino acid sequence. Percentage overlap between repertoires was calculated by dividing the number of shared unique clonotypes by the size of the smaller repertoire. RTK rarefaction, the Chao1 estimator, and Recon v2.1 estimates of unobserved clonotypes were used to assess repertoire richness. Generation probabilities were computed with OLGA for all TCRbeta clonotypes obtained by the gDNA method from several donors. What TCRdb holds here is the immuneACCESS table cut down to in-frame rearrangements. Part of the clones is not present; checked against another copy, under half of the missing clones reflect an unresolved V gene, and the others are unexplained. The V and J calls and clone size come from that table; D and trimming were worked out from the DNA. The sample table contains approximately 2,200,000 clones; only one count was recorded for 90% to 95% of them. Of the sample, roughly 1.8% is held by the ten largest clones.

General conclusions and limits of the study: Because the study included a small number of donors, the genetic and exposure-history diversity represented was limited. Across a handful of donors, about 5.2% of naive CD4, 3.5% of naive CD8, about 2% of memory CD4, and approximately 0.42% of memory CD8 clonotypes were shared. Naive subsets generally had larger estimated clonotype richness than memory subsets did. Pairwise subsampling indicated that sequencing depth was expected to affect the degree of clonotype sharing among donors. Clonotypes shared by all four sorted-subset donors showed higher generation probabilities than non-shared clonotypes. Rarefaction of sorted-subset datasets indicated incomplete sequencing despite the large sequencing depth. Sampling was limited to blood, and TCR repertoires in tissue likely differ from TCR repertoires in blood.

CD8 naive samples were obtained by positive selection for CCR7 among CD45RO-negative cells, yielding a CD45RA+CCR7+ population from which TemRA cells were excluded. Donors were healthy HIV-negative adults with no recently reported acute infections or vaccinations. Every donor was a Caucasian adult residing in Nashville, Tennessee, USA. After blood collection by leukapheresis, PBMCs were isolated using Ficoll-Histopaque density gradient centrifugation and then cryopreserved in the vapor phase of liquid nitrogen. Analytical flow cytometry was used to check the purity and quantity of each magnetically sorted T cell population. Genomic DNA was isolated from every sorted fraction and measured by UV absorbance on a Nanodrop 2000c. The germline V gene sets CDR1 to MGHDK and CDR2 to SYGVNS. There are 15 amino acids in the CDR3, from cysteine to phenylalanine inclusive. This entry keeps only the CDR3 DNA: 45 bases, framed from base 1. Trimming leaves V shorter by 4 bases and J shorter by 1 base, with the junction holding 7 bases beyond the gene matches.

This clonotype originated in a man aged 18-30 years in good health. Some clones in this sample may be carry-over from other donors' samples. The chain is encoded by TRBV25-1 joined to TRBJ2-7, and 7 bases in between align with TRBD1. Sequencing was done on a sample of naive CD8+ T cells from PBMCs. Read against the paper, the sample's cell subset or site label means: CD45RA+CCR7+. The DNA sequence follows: TGTGCCAGCAGTGTTGGGGACAGACGGTCCTACGAGCAGTACTTC. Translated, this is CASSVGDRRSYEQYF.